These 24 T cell receptor beta chains originate from one sample sequenced in a study of blood T cell repertoires in COVID-19. Clones were read by immunoSEQ multiplex PCR, and TCRdb kept only the in-frame ones, dropping some. The sample lists some 67,000 clones; around 87% were seen once. Sequences were obtained from peripheral blood. These receptors were collected from a man aged 45-60 years with active COVID-19.

This clone occurred once. The gene calls are TRBV4-2 and TRBJ2-7; D may be TRBD1 (6 bases). The CDR3 loop spans 16 amino acids. V was pared by 0 bases and J by 2 bases, with 14 bases between. CDR1 and CDR2 (germline): LGHNA, YNFKEQ. DNA for the CDR3: TGTGCCAGCAGCCAAGATAAAAACAGGGCCCCCTACGAGCAGTACTTC. This sequence encodes CASSQDKNRAPYEQYF.

This chain joins TRBV12-5 and TRBJ2-1, with D perhaps matching TRBD1 (6 bases). Germline-derived CDR1 and CDR2 are LGHNT and FRNRAP. V lost 4 bases and J lost 0, with 10 bases in between. The CDR3 covers 15 residues. The CDR3 reads CASGSAGVSYNEQFF. The CDR3 DNA follows: TGTGCTAGTGGTTCCGCAGGGGTCTCCTACAATGAGCAGTTCTTC. The full variable domain, rest sourced from reference TRBV12-5 and TRBJ2-1, is DARVTQTPRHKVTEMGQEVTMRCQPILGHNTVFWYRQTMMQGLELLAYFRNRAPLDDSGMPKDRFSAEMPDATLATLKIQPSEPRDSAVYFCASGSAGVSYNEQFFGPGTRLTVL.

The V gene is TRBV3-1 (or the pseudogene TRBV3-2), the J gene TRBJ1-5, with a weak D call TRBD1 (5 bases). The CDR3 consists of 14 residues. From germline, CDR1 is LGHDT and CDR2 YNNKEL (reference sequence). V dropped 4 bases and J dropped 3 bases, with 10 bases sitting between them. The CDR3 region has the DNA TGTGCCAGCAGCCCGACAGAGTACAATCAGCCCCAGCATTTT. This codes for CASSPTEYNQPQHF.

This chain links TRBV28 with TRBJ1-2, with 9 bases identical to TRBD1. Germline values: CDR1 MDHEN, CDR2 SYDVKM. The CDR3 has 13 amino acids. V was pared by 6 bases and J by 6 bases, with 5 bases of the junction left unmatched. CDR3 loop: CASRPTGGHGYTF. CDR3 in DNA: TGTGCCAGCAGGCCGACAGGGGGACATGGCTACACCTTC.

This clone was recorded once. The genes are TRBV15 and TRBJ2-1, with D maybe TRBD2 (5 bases). Germline values: CDR1 LNHNV, CDR2 YYDKDF (reference sequence). This CDR3 has 16 amino acids. Deletions cut 0 bases from V and 7 bases from J, with 16 bases between. In DNA, the CDR3 is TGTGCCACCAGCAGAGATCTAGCTCTCTATCGGAATGAGCAGTTCTTC. Its protein is CATSRDLALYRNEQFF.

The chain joins TRBV15 to TRBJ2-3, with a weak D call TRBD1 (5 bases). CDR3 length equals 15 residues. Germline CDR1 is LNHNV and CDR2 is YYDKDF (reference sequence). V lost 0 bases, J lost 3 bases, and 10 bases lay in between. The CDR3 reads CATSRDGQGTDTQYF. CDR3 DNA sequence: TGTGCCACCAGCAGAGATGGGCAGGGAACAGATACGCAGTATTTT. Full variable domain (outside the CDR3, taken from reference TRBV15 and TRBJ2-3): DAMVIQNPRYQVTQFGKPVTLSCSQTLNHNVMYWYQQKSSQAPKLLFHYYDKDFNNEADTPDNFQSRRPNTSFCFLDIRSPGLGDTAMYLCATSRDGQGTDTQYFGPGTRLTVL.

This clone is medium-sized by share. This sequence joins TRBV5-1 and TRBJ1-2; the match to TRBD1 covers 7 bases. CDR1 is SGHRS, CDR2 YFSETQ, per germline. This CDR3 spans 13 amino acids. V was clipped by 4 bases and J by 5 bases; unmatched bases: 5. The CDR3 spells CASSHDREYGYTF. In nucleotides, the CDR3 is TGCGCCAGCAGCCATGACAGGGAATATGGCTACACCTTC.

The chain combines TRBV18 with TRBJ1-3; 7 bases are shared with TRBD1. The CDR3 length is 17 residues. CDR1 KGHSH and CDR2 LQKENI come from the germline V gene. V was pared by 3 bases and J by 0 bases, with 8 bases of the junction left unmatched. CDR3 coding DNA: TGTGCCAGCTCACCGCTACTGACAGGGAGCTCTGGAAACACCATATATTTT. Translation gives CASSPLLTGSSGNTIYF.

This clone has a handful of counts. The gene calls are TRBV27 and TRBJ1-2; D remains unclear. Trimming stripped 1 base from V and 2 bases from J, with 5 bases between. Germline V gene data show CDR1 as MNHEY and CDR2 as SMNVEV (reference sequence). The CDR3 contains 13 residues. CDR3 bases: TGTGCCAGCAGTTTATGGAGAAACTATGGCTACACCTTC. It yields the protein CASSLWRNYGYTF.

This chain joins TRBV6-5 and TRBJ1-2; possibly TRBD1 for D (5 bases). Per the germline V gene, CDR1 is MNHEY and CDR2 is SVGAGI. With 7 bases removed from V and 7 bases from J, the gap between germline ends came to 16 bases. The CDR3 has 13 amino acids. CDR3 sequence: CASKTGGGGGYTF. In DNA form, the CDR3 reads TGTGCCAGCAAAACCGGGGGGGGTGGTGGCTACACCTTC.

This chain uses TRBV7-3 with TRBJ2-1, with 8 bases identical to TRBD2. Germline CDR1 reads SGHTA; CDR2 reads FQGTGA. Trimming removed 3 bases from V and 6 bases from J; junction bases left unmatched: 7. There are 15 residues in the CDR3. CDR3 DNA: TGTGCCAGCAGCTTGGGACTAGTTGATTCCAATGAGCAGTTCTTC. It specifies CASSLGLVDSNEQFF. The complete variable domain, with remaining parts taken from reference TRBV7-3 and TRBJ2-1, reads GAGVSQTPSNKVTEKGKYVELRCDPISGHTALYWYRQSLGQGPEFLIYFQGTGAADDSGLPNDRFFAVRPEGSVSTLKIQRTERGDSAVYLCASSLGLVDSNEQFFGPGTRLTVL.

This clone was observed once. The chain has TRBV5-6 and TRBJ1-2, with unresolved D. This CDR3 contains 13 residues. V shed 4 bases and J shed 3 bases, with 10 bases lying between them. From germline, CDR1 is SGHDT and CDR2 YYEEEE. The CDR3 region is CASSPGVDYGYTF. The DNA of the CDR3 is TGTGCCAGCAGCCCGGGTGTTGACTATGGCTACACCTTC. Supplemented by reference TRBV5-6 and TRBJ1-2, the full variable domain reads DAGVTQSPTHLIKTRGQQVTLRCSPKSGHDTVSWYQQALGQGPQFIFQYYEEEERQRGNFPDRFSGHQFPNYSSELNVNALLLGDSALYLCASSPGVDYGYTFGSGTRLTVV.

CDR3 nucleotides: TGTGCCAGCAGTTCCGGGGTCACAGATACGCAGTATTTT. Amino acids: CASSSGVTDTQYF. The chain joins TRBV11-3 to TRBJ2-3; D possibly corresponds to TRBD2 (5 bases). Germline V lookup: CDR1 SGHNT, CDR2 YENEEA. V was clipped by 6 bases and J by 2 bases, with 9 bases between them. The CDR3 loop spans 13 amino acids.

This chain links TRBV12-3 or TRBV12-4 with TRBJ2-1, with TRBD2 as a possible D gene (5 bases). The germline V and J ends were trimmed by 1 base and 9 bases, with 10 bases remaining between them. This CDR3 region has 13 residues. In nucleotides, the CDR3 is TGTGCCAGCAGTTTAGGCTATCGGGGTGAGCAGTTCTTC. The encoded protein is CASSLGYRGEQFF.

The V call is TRBV2, the J call TRBJ1-1, with TRBD1 matching 7 bases. The length of the CDR3 is 13 residues. Unmatched junction bases numbered 5, after V lost 6 bases and J lost 4 bases. Germline-derived CDR1 and CDR2 are SNHLY and FYNNEI. Here the CDR3 reads CASRQGSGTEAFF. In DNA form, the CDR3 reads TGTGCCAGCAGACAGGGGAGCGGCACTGAAGCTTTCTTT.

The chain uses TRBV28 and TRBJ2-3, with a possible D match to TRBD1 (7 bases). Germline CDR1 reads MDHEN; CDR2 reads SYDVKM. V was trimmed by 6 bases and J by 1 base, leaving 17 bases between them. CDR3 length: 16 amino acids. CDR3 coding DNA: TGTGCCAGCAGAATCCCCAGGGGGGCAGGCACAGATACGCAGTATTTT. Its translation: CASRIPRGAGTDTQYF.

The chain has TRBV10-3 and TRBJ2-7; D possibly corresponds to TRBD2 (5 bases). Per germline, CDR1 ENHRY and CDR2 SYGVKD. V was cut by 3 bases and J by 0 bases, with 12 bases left in between. This CDR3 comprises 15 residues. CDR3: CAISEVGLASYEQYF. CDR3 bases: TGTGCCATCAGTGAAGTTGGACTTGCCTCCTACGAGCAGTACTTC.

The rearrangement joins TRBV4-1 to TRBJ1-1; D gene ambiguous. Germline-derived CDR1 and CDR2 are MGHRA and YSYEKL. CDR3 length: 15 residues. Trimming stripped 1 base from V and 1 base from J, with 10 bases between. The DNA for the CDR3 is TGCGCCAGCAGCCAAGTAGCTCTGGAGAACACTGAAGCTTTCTTT. Protein sequence: CASSQVALENTEAFF.

This clone was counted a single time. The chain has TRBV4-3 and TRBJ2-7; D remains unclear. Germline assignment: CDR1 LGHNA and CDR2 YSLEER. This CDR3 has 13 amino acids. V was trimmed by 4 bases and J by 4 bases, leaving 11 bases between them. CDR3 in amino acids: CASSLRVEYEQYF. DNA for the CDR3: TGCGCCAGCAGCCTCCGCGTCGAGTACGAGCAGTACTTC.

J is TRBJ2-7 and V is TRBV12-3 or TRBV12-4; D remains unclear. This CDR3 region has 13 residues. Trimming took 7 bases from V and 1 from J, leaving 11 bases between them. CDR3 region: CASTLVGSYEQYF. CDR3 sequence (DNA): TGTGCCAGCACGCTAGTAGGATCCTACGAGCAGTACTTC.

V and J are TRBV6-2 or TRBV6-3 and TRBJ2-7; D is undetermined. In germline, CDR1 is MNHEY, CDR2 SVGEGT. This CDR3 is built from 15 residues. Trimming cost V 6 bases and J 0 bases, with 15 bases left between them. CDR3 loop: CASSHPTTSSYEQYF. DNA of the CDR3: TGTGCCAGCAGCCACCCCACTACCAGCTCCTACGAGCAGTACTTC.

The chain carries TRBV19 and TRBJ1-1; unclear D gene. This CDR3 has 13 residues. CDR1 and CDR2 (germline): LNHDA, SQIVND (reference sequence). V gave up 7 bases and J gave up 1 base, with 10 bases separating them. CDR3 nucleotides: TGTGCCAGTACGGAGGACCCGAACACTGAAGCTTTCTTT. It is translated as CASTEDPNTEAFF.

V usage is TRBV12-5 and J usage is TRBJ2-1, with TRBD2 as a possible D gene (5 bases). The CDR3 consists of 15 residues. Germline assignment: CDR1 LGHNT and CDR2 FRNRAP. V was trimmed by 3 bases and J by 8 bases, leaving 17 bases between them. CDR3 amino acids: CASGFQAGLYYEQFF. In nucleotides, the CDR3 is TGTGCTAGTGGTTTCCAGGCGGGTCTATATTATGAGCAGTTCTTC.

This clone was seen a single time. The chain combines TRBV5-6 with TRBJ2-1; D is possibly TRBD2 (5 bases). The length of the CDR3 is 15 residues. The germline V gene encodes CDR1 SGHDT and CDR2 YYEEEE. V shed 1 base and J shed 5 bases, with 13 bases lying between them. This CDR3 is CASSLMEELDNEQFF. CDR3 DNA: TGTGCCAGCAGCTTGATGGAGGAGTTAGACAATGAGCAGTTCTTC.